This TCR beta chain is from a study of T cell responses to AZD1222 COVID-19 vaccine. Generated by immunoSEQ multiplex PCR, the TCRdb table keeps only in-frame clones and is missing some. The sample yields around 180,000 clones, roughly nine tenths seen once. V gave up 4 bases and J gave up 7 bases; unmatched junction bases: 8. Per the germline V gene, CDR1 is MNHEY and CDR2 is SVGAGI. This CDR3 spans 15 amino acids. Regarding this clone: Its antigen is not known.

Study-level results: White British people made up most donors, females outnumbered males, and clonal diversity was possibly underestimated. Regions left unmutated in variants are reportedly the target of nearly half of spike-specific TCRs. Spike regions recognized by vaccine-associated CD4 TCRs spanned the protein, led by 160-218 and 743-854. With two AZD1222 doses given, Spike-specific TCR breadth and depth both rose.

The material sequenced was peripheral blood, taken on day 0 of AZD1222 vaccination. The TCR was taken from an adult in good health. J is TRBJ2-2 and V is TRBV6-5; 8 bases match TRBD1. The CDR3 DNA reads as TGTGCCAGCAGTTCTCTCGGACAGGGTGGCGGGGAGCTGTTTTTT. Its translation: CASSSLGQGGGELFF.